Included here is one TCR beta chain sequence, with context. At least ten counts were recorded for this clone. This receptor's antigen is unknown. No clone much larger than this one lies a single base away; base qualities are absent. Trimming takes 5 bases off V and 6 bases off J; junction bases not matched to a gene: 8. Including cysteine and phenylalanine, the CDR3 has 15 amino acids. Only the CDR3 region is kept as DNA, spanning 45 bases read in frame from base 1. CDR1 and CDR2 (LNHDA, SQIVND) derive from the germline V gene (reference sequence). The method behind the library was PCR. Sequencing used an Illumina HiSeq 4000. The TCR beta-chain CDR3 region of each patient was profiled by high-throughput sequencing. Turning to the authors' computational methods: CDR3 differences across clinicopathological groups were used to build a classifier for discriminating distant-metastatic papillary thyroid cancer patients. The Shannon index was used to assess repertoire diversity, and the Morisita-Horn index was used to assess tumor-blood repertoire similarity. TCRdb passed the public sequencing reads through fastp at Q25 and MiXCR, retaining productive beta sequences. The V and J calls here are based on TCRdb, not the publication. In this sample the table shows about 69,000 clones, approximately 15% of which occur a single time. The ten largest clones capture about 7% of the sample.

These data originate in a study of metastatic and nonmetastatic thyroid tumors (dated by TCRdb to 2018 to 2021). Context from the whole study: For patients with malignant and with benign thyroid disease, the researchers compared repertoires between peripheral blood samples and tumor or nodule tissue samples. Points the paper makes about the study in general: In both blood and tumor samples, TCR beta diversity was reported to be significantly higher in malignant tumors than in benign nodules.

No patient had received any treatment before thyroid surgery. Using T-cell receptor beta sequencing, the study looked back at clinical samples from patients collected from 2012 to 2018. This chain is built from TRBV19 and TRBJ2-3, with 10 junctional bases fitting TRBD1. Sample: blood. The TCR was taken from a male donor with papillary thyroid cancer or a benign thyroid nodule (not recorded which). Some clones in this sample may be carry-over from other donors' samples. The CDR3 reads as follows: CASSPRQGAKDTQYF. The sequence in DNA is TGTGCCAGTAGTCCCCGACAGGGGGCTAAGGATACGCAGTATTTT.